The subject of this entry is one T cell receptor (beta chain). TCRdb keeps only in-frame clones here, not all; method: immunoSEQ multiplex PCR. The profile shows roughly 98,000 clones, more than 75% of them singletons. The data stem from a study of control samples from healthy donors and cancer patients. Sequenced sample: blood. The TCR comes from a woman in her sixties in good health.

DNA for the CDR3: TGTGCCAGCAGCTTAGGGGGCACCGGGGAGCTGTTTTTT. It yields the protein CASSLGGTGELFF. This chain connects TRBV7-2 to TRBJ2-2; no clear D gene. V was clipped by 1 base and J by 4 bases, with 4 bases between them. This CDR3 has 13 residues. The germline CDR1 and CDR2 sequences are SGHTA and FQGNSA.